Below, one TCR beta chain is given with its context. The data were produced by immunoSEQ multiplex PCR, yet TCRdb's version contains in-frame clones alone and is incomplete. The sample carries tens of thousands of clones, 60% to 80% recorded once. The sort gate was single viable CD3+CD4+CD8-CD45RO+ cells for memory CD4+ T cells. These data belong to a study of memory CD4+ T cells and cytomegalovirus serostatus. Germline V CDR1 and CDR2: MNHEY, SVGAGI. V was shortened by 4 bases and J by 1 base, with 13 bases between the two germline ends. This CDR3 is built from 15 residues. The clonotype was recovered from an adult in good health and CMV-seronegative. The chain uses TRBV6-5 and TRBJ1-1; D gene uncertain. Material for sequencing was memory CD4+ T cells from blood. CDR3 DNA: TGTGCCAGCAGTTCTATGGCCCAGAAGAACACTGAAGCTTTCTTT. Protein sequence: CASSSMAQKNTEAFF.